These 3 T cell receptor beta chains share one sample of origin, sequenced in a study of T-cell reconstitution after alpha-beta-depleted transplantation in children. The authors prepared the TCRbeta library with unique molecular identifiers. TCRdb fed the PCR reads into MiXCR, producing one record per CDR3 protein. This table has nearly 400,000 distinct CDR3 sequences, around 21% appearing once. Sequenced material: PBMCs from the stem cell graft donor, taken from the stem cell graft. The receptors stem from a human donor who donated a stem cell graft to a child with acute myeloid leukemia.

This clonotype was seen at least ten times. The CDR3 nucleotides are TGTGCCAGCAGCTGGGGGAACTACAATGAGCAGTTCTTC. This codes for CASSWGNYNEQFF. J is TRBJ2-1 and V is TRBV12-3 or TRBV12-4, with D perhaps matching TRBD1 or TRBD2 (5 bases each). The CDR3 totals 13 residues. The V and J ends lost 6 bases and 3 bases respectively, with 9 bases between them.

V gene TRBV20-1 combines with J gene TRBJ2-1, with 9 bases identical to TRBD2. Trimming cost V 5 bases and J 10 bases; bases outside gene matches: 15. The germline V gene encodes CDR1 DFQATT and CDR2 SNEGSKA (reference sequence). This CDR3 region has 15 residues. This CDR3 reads CSAQPSGRNSREQFF. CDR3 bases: TGCAGTGCTCAACCGAGCGGGAGGAACTCCAGGGAGCAGTTCTTC.

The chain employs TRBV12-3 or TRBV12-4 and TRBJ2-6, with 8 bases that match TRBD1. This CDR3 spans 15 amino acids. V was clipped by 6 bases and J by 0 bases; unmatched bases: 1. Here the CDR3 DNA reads TGTGCCAGCAGGACAGGGGCCTCTGGGGCCAACGTCCTGACTTTC. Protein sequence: CASRTGASGANVLTF.